This T cell receptor beta chain was identified during a study of T cells in Graves' hyperthyroidism and ophthalmopathy (dated by TCRdb to the late 2010s). As for the study more broadly: To identify distinguishing TCR V-J signatures, a discovery cohort of about 95 patients was used, comprising some 45 with Graves' ophthalmopathy and roughly 60 with stable Graves' hyperthyroidism. According to the paper, TCR Vbeta CDR3 sequencing was carried out on some 130 peripheral blood samples, which came from over 40 ophthalmopathy, around 75 hyperthyroidism and 17 progressor patients. An independent validation cohort of under 20 hyperthyroidism patients and approximately 17 patients who later progressed to ophthalmopathy tested prospective prediction of ophthalmopathy. After sampling, hyperthyroidism patients received methimazole starting at 30 mg daily, and ophthalmopathy patients received high-dose intravenous methylprednisolone. In several Graves' hyperthyroidism patients, the study also compared T-cell repertoires from thyroid tissue with T-cell repertoires from blood. For training and testing, the 100 or so patients in the discovery cohort were randomly divided in a 7:3 ratio.

Stable Graves' hyperthyroidism was defined as the absence of progression to ophthalmopathy over 18 months of follow-up. Hyperthyroidism patients were newly diagnosed, with disease duration under 2 months, and aged 18 to 65 years. Any patient with an uncontrolled infection, another autoimmune disease, pregnancy or lactation was excluded. Diagnoses relied on clinical symptoms, serum thyroxine and TRAb, thyroid ultrasound and orbital computed tomography. Total RNA was extracted using Trizol reagent, and RNA quality was assessed on an Agilent 2100 Bioanalyzer. The TCR beta CDR3 regions were amplified from RNA transcripts. For the first round of RT-PCR on the TCR CDR3, the HTBI primer set was used together with the Qiagen OneStep RT-PCR kit. Libraries were constructed in a second round of multiplex PCR, after which size selection and purification were carried out. Libraries were sequenced paired-end with 100 bp reads on an Illumina HiSeq2000. Concerning the study's data processing: SOAPnuke was used to process the raw data, with reads discarded if the reads contained adapters or uncalled bases, had a mean Phred below 15, or lacked an exact constant-primer or identifier match. High-quality paired reads were merged with COPE v1.2.5, and unique nucleotide sequences were defined as clonotypes. Clonotypes were aligned to IMGT TRBV, TRBD and TRBJ reference segments using MiTCR v1.1. The analysis was restricted to V-J combinations with a frequency above 0.0001, which together covered around 99% of the repertoires. The TCS score was defined as F50 (clonal expansion) divided by E x V (chaos), with BLOSUM62-based TCRdist calculated between CDR3 peptides within each V-J. Welch's t-statistics and random forest reduced around 510 V-J features to under 15, which were used in a naive Bayes classifier (R e1071). TCRdb reprocessed the public reads (quality trimming at Q25 with fastp, clone calling with MiXCR) and kept in-frame beta chains. Every CDR3 protein is listed once, alongside the most common genes and DNA of its rows. These V and J calls derive from TCRdb rather than the authors' analysis. This sample gives about 540,000 distinct CDR3 sequences in total; just over 45% of them show up just once. The ten largest account for nearly 8.5% of the sample.

What the authors observed across the whole study: Blood samples also contained most of the expanded thyroid clonotypes (frequency above 0.001), which suggests that blood repertoires may reflect thyroid immune responses. No statistical method was used to set the sample size in advance, and investigators knew the group allocation. During validation, the model predicted progression to ophthalmopathy a median of approximately six months ahead of onset, with more than 55% sensitivity and around 73% specificity. A model built on a 13 V-J signature distinguished ophthalmopathy from stable hyperthyroidism, reaching 87.88% sensitivity and under 84% specificity in cross-validation and 80%/75% in testing.

Points on this clonotype: Its antigen is still unknown. The sample holds no much larger clone one base away, and base qualities are not on file.

Sequencing used peripheral blood or thyroid tissue (not recorded which). The clonotype was recovered from a woman aged 18-29 years with Graves' hyperthyroidism. Donor details come from another sample of the same person, matched by shared clones.

The sequenced DNA is TGTGCCAGTAGGCCCATGGGACAGGCCAATCAGCCCCAGCATTTT. Its protein is CASRPMGQANQPQHF. Here the chain combines TRBV19 and TRBJ1-5; 8 of the junction bases match TRBD1. The junction shows trimming of 6 bases on V and 3 bases on J, and the gene matches do not reach 7 bases of it. The germline V gene encodes CDR1 LNHDA and CDR2 SQIVND (reference sequence). The CDR3 runs 15 residues from the cysteine to the phenylalanine. CDR3 DNA is the only sequence kept; it has 45 bases, read in frame from the first base.